A selection of T cell receptor beta chains follows, all from one sample in a study of CD8 T cells in ankylosing spondylitis. TCRdb reprocessed the 5' RACE reads with MiXCR, giving one entry per CDR3 protein. The repertoire includes approximately 500,000 distinct CDR3 sequences, more than 9.5% of them detected once, and almost 7% sits in the top ten. Sequenced: blood, either unsorted or a sorted T cell fraction (not recorded which). The origin of the receptors is a male donor with ankylosing spondylitis. Both conserved end residues are part of each CDR3. A D gene is named only where the DNA matches it firmly. Size tells how often a clone was seen (once, few, many) or the class of an expanded clone, and some rows leave it out.

clone_size: NA; j_call: TRBJ2-5; v_call: TRBV11-2; d_call: TRBD2; cdr3_nt: TGTGCCAGCAGCCCCCGGGCTAGCGGGCTCCGAGAGACCCAGTACTTC; cdr3_aa: CASSPRASGLRETQYF
clone_size: few; j_call: TRBJ1-5; v_call: TRBV9; d_call: NA; cdr3_nt: TGTGCCAGCAGCTCTAGTGGGAATCAGCCCCAGCATTTT; cdr3_aa: CASSSSGNQPQHF
clone_size: many; j_call: TRBJ1-5; v_call: TRBV11-2; d_call: NA; cdr3_nt: TGTGCCAGCAGCCAAGCGGGGGAATCTCAGCCCCAGCATTTT; cdr3_aa: CASSQAGESQPQHF
clone_size: NA; j_call: TRBJ1-2; v_call: TRBV20-1; d_call: TRBD1; cdr3_nt: TGCAGTGCTAAGCTTATCGACAGGGGTGGCTACACCTTC; cdr3_aa: CSAKLIDRGGYTF
clone_size: many; j_call: TRBJ2-5; v_call: TRBV29-1; d_call: NA; cdr3_nt: TGCAGCGGAATAGGGGGGGGCCAAGAGACCCAGTACTTC; cdr3_aa: CSGIGGGQETQYF
clone_size: NA; j_call: TRBJ1-5; v_call: TRBV20-1; d_call: NA; cdr3_nt: TGCAGTGCTAAAATGACAGGCCCAAATCAGCCCCAGCATTTT; cdr3_aa: CSAKMTGPNQPQHF
clone_size: NA; j_call: TRBJ2-1; v_call: TRBV15; d_call: TRBD1; cdr3_nt: TGTGCCACCAGCAGAGACCAGGGGGCCGTGATCTTC; cdr3_aa: CATSRDQGAVIF
clone_size: few; j_call: TRBJ1-5; v_call: TRBV12-3/TRBV12-4; d_call: NA; cdr3_nt: TGTGCCAGCAGTTTTGGGGCCCGGGGGATTCAGCCCCAGCATTTT; cdr3_aa: CASSFGARGIQPQHF
clone_size: few; j_call: TRBJ2-1; v_call: TRBV5-1; d_call: TRBD2; cdr3_nt: TGCGCCAGCAGCGCCACTAGCGGGAGCCATGAGCAGTTCTTC; cdr3_aa: CASSATSGSHEQFF
clone_size: NA; j_call: TRBJ1-2; v_call: TRBV10-3; d_call: NA; cdr3_nt: TGTGCCATCAGTGAGTCCCAGGGGCGAAACTATGGCTACACCTTC; cdr3_aa: CAISESQGRNYGYTF
clone_size: many; j_call: TRBJ1-2; v_call: TRBV5-1; d_call: TRBD1; cdr3_nt: TGCGCCAGCAGCCCGGGACAGGGAAGTGGCTACACCTTC; cdr3_aa: CASSPGQGSGYTF
clone_size: NA; j_call: TRBJ2-3; v_call: TRBV2; d_call: NA; cdr3_nt: TGTGCCAGCAGTGCCGACAGGGAGGGTACAGATACGCAGTATTTT; cdr3_aa: CASSADREGTDTQYF
clone_size: few; j_call: TRBJ2-4; v_call: TRBV30; d_call: NA; cdr3_nt: TGTGCCTGGAGTCAGCCAGTAGCCAAAAACATTCAGTACTTC; cdr3_aa: CAWSQPVAKNIQYF
clone_size: few; j_call: TRBJ2-1; v_call: TRBV2; d_call: NA; cdr3_nt: TGTGCCAGCAGTGCGCCGGAAAACAATGAGCAGTTCTTC; cdr3_aa: CASSAPENNEQFF
clone_size: many; j_call: TRBJ2-7; v_call: TRBV7-9; d_call: TRBD1; cdr3_nt: TGTGCCAGCAGCCTAATGACAGGGGGCGACGAGCAGTACTTC; cdr3_aa: CASSLMTGGDEQYF
clone_size: few; j_call: TRBJ2-3; v_call: TRBV5-1; d_call: TRBD2; cdr3_nt: TGCGCCAGCAGCCGGACTAGCATCGCAGATACGCAGTATTTT; cdr3_aa: CASSRTSIADTQYF
clone_size: few; j_call: TRBJ2-1; v_call: TRBV12-3/TRBV12-4; d_call: NA; cdr3_nt: TGTGCCAGCAGAAAACTAGGGGCTGAGCAGTTCTTC; cdr3_aa: CASRKLGAEQFF
clone_size: many; j_call: TRBJ1-5; v_call: TRBV12-3/TRBV12-4; d_call: NA; cdr3_nt: TGTGCCAGCAGCTTAGGGGGAAGCAATCAGCCCCAGCATTTT; cdr3_aa: CASSLGGSNQPQHF
clone_size: NA; j_call: TRBJ2-1; v_call: TRBV5-6; d_call: TRBD2; cdr3_nt: TGTGCCAGCACCGGGACTAGCGGGAGGACTCGGGGCAATGAGCAGTTCTTC; cdr3_aa: CASTGTSGRTRGNEQFF
clone_size: NA; j_call: TRBJ1-2; v_call: TRBV20-1; d_call: TRBD1; cdr3_nt: TGCAGTGCTAGAGAAACTGGACAGGGCGCAGACTATGGCTACACCTTC; cdr3_aa: CSARETGQGADYGYTF
clone_size: NA; j_call: TRBJ2-2; v_call: TRBV29-1; d_call: TRBD2; cdr3_nt: TGCAGCGTTGGGCGCCGGACTAGCGGGGTCGGCGGGGAGCTGTTTTTT; cdr3_aa: CSVGRRTSGVGGELFF
clone_size: NA; j_call: TRBJ2-5; v_call: TRBV10-2; d_call: TRBD2; cdr3_nt: TGCGCCAGCAGTGTCAGGGTCGCGGGAGCCGGAGAGACCCAGTACTTC; cdr3_aa: CASSVRVAGAGETQYF
clone_size: many; j_call: TRBJ2-5; v_call: TRBV5-1; d_call: NA; cdr3_nt: TGCGCCAGCAGCTGGCAGTACCAAGAGACCCAGTACTTC; cdr3_aa: CASSWQYQETQYF
clone_size: many; j_call: TRBJ2-2; v_call: TRBV20-1; d_call: TRBD2; cdr3_nt: TGCAGTACCGAGGCGGGAGAGGCCGGGGAGCTGTTTTTT; cdr3_aa: CSTEAGEAGELFF
clone_size: many; j_call: TRBJ2-7; v_call: TRBV20-1; d_call: TRBD2; cdr3_nt: TGCAGTGCTTCCAAGTGGGGGGGTCAGCAGACCTACGAGCAGTACTTC; cdr3_aa: CSASKWGGQQTYEQYF
clone_size: NA; j_call: TRBJ1-1; v_call: TRBV5-5; d_call: NA; cdr3_nt: TGTGCCAGCAGCCATCGGGGGACTGAAGCTTTCTTT; cdr3_aa: CASSHRGTEAFF
clone_size: few; j_call: TRBJ2-5; v_call: TRBV12-3/TRBV12-4; d_call: TRBD2; cdr3_nt: TGTGCCAGCACCCTTGGCGGGAGGACTCAAGAGACCCAGTACTTC; cdr3_aa: CASTLGGRTQETQYF
clone_size: NA; j_call: TRBJ2-1; v_call: TRBV3-1; d_call: NA; cdr3_nt: TGTGCCAGCAGCGTCGGGTCGATTGGGGAGCAGTTCTTC; cdr3_aa: CASSVGSIGEQFF
clone_size: NA; j_call: TRBJ2-1; v_call: TRBV19; d_call: NA; cdr3_nt: TGTGCCAGTAGCACTTGGGACACCTCCTACAATGAGCAGTTCTTC; cdr3_aa: CASSTWDTSYNEQFF
clone_size: many; j_call: TRBJ2-5; v_call: TRBV12-3/TRBV12-4; d_call: TRBD1; cdr3_nt: TGTGCCAGCAGCTCCCGGGACAGGGAAAAGACCCAGTACTTC; cdr3_aa: CASSSRDREKTQYF
clone_size: few; j_call: TRBJ2-5; v_call: TRBV24-1; d_call: TRBD1; cdr3_nt: TGTGCCACCAGTGATTTCTTACGGACAGGGAAGAAGGAGACCCAGTACTTC; cdr3_aa: CATSDFLRTGKKETQYF
clone_size: few; j_call: TRBJ2-1; v_call: TRBV7-2; d_call: TRBD2; cdr3_nt: TGTGCCAGCAGCTCCACTAGCGGACCTTCCAATGAGCAGTTCTTC; cdr3_aa: CASSSTSGPSNEQFF
clone_size: many; j_call: TRBJ2-1; v_call: TRBV4-1; d_call: TRBD1; cdr3_nt: TGCGCCAGCAGCCGCCTGGGGACAGGGTACAATGAGCAGTTCTTC; cdr3_aa: CASSRLGTGYNEQFF
clone_size: NA; j_call: TRBJ1-2; v_call: TRBV3-1; d_call: TRBD1; cdr3_nt: TGTGCCAGCAGCCAAGATCGGGGACAGGGGTACTACACCTTC; cdr3_aa: CASSQDRGQGYYTF
clone_size: few; j_call: TRBJ2-3; v_call: TRBV11-1; d_call: TRBD2; cdr3_nt: TGTGCCAGCAGCTTCGGGACTAGCGGGAGTGGGGACACAGATACGCAGTATTTT; cdr3_aa: CASSFGTSGSGDTDTQYF
clone_size: NA; j_call: TRBJ2-7; v_call: TRBV11-1; d_call: TRBD2; cdr3_nt: TGTGCCAGCAGCGAAACCCTCGCCCCCGGCTGGGGACTAGCGGGAGAGCAGTACTTC; cdr3_aa: CASSETLAPGWGLAGEQYF
clone_size: NA; j_call: TRBJ2-5; v_call: TRBV7-2; d_call: TRBD1; cdr3_nt: TGTGCCAGCAGCTCGGACAGGCCGGGAGAGACCCAGTACTTC; cdr3_aa: CASSSDRPGETQYF
clone_size: NA; j_call: TRBJ2-7; v_call: TRBV29-1; d_call: NA; cdr3_nt: TGCAGCGTTGAAGGACAGGCCCCCTACGAGCAGTACTTC; cdr3_aa: CSVEGQAPYEQYF
clone_size: NA; j_call: TRBJ2-1; v_call: TRBV24-1; d_call: NA; cdr3_nt: TGTGCCACCAGTGATCGCCGACCCCTTTCTGATGAGCAGTTCTTC; cdr3_aa: CATSDRRPLSDEQFF
clone_size: NA; j_call: TRBJ1-2; v_call: TRBV12-3/TRBV12-4; d_call: TRBD1; cdr3_nt: TGTGCCAGCAGTAAACAGGGGTCTGGCTACACCTTC; cdr3_aa: CASSKQGSGYTF
clone_size: NA; j_call: TRBJ2-3; v_call: TRBV5-5; d_call: NA; cdr3_nt: TGTGCCAGCAGCTTCGGGGTTAACACAGATACGCAGTATTTT; cdr3_aa: CASSFGVNTDTQYF
clone_size: many; j_call: TRBJ1-5; v_call: TRBV5-1; d_call: TRBD1; cdr3_nt: TGTGCCAGCAGCCCCGGGACAGGGAATCAGCCCCAGCATTTT; cdr3_aa: CASSPGTGNQPQHF
clone_size: few; j_call: TRBJ2-7; v_call: TRBV5-1; d_call: NA; cdr3_nt: TGCGCCAGCAGCCCGGACGTTCGACGTGACGAGCAGTACTTC; cdr3_aa: CASSPDVRRDEQYF
clone_size: few; j_call: TRBJ2-1; v_call: TRBV5-1; d_call: TRBD2; cdr3_nt: TGCGCCAGCAGCTTGACGGCTAGCGGGAGTATTGAGCAGTTCTTC; cdr3_aa: CASSLTASGSIEQFF
clone_size: NA; j_call: TRBJ2-5; v_call: TRBV11-2; d_call: TRBD2; cdr3_nt: TGTGCCAGCACCGACCGACTAGCGGGAGCCGAGACCCAGTACTTC; cdr3_aa: CASTDRLAGAETQYF
clone_size: few; j_call: TRBJ1-1; v_call: TRBV20-1; d_call: NA; cdr3_nt: TGCAGTGCTGTTACTGGGAACACTGAAGCTTTCTTT; cdr3_aa: CSAVTGNTEAFF
clone_size: NA; j_call: TRBJ2-5; v_call: TRBV3-1; d_call: TRBD2; cdr3_nt: TGTGCCAGCAGCCAACAGGGACTAGCGGAAGAGACCCAGTACTTC; cdr3_aa: CASSQQGLAEETQYF